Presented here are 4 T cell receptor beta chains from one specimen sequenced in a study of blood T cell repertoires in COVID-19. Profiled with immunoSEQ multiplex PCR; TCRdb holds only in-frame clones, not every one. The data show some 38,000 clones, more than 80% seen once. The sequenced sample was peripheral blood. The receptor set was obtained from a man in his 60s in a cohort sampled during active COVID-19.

As DNA, the CDR3 is TGCAGCGTTGAAAGTCCAGGGGATGGCTACACCTTC. Encoded protein: CSVESPGDGYTF. This sequence joins TRBV29-1 and TRBJ1-2; possible D gene TRBD1, 6 bases. Looked up from germline, CDR1 is SQVTM and CDR2 is ANQGSEA. The length of the CDR3 is 12 residues. The V and J ends lost 2 bases and 6 bases respectively, with 10 bases between them.

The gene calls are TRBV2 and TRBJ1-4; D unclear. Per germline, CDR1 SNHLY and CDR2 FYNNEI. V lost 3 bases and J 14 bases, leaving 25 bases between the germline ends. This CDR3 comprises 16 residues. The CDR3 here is CASSDNPAGAVAWLFF. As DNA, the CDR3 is TGTGCCAGCAGTGATAATCCGGCAGGCGCCGTAGCGTGGCTGTTTTTT.

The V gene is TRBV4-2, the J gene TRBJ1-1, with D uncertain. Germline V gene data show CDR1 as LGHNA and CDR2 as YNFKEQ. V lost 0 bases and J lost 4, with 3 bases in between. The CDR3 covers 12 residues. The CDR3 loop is CASSQDRTEAFF. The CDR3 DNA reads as TGTGCCAGCAGCCAAGACCGCACTGAAGCTTTCTTT.

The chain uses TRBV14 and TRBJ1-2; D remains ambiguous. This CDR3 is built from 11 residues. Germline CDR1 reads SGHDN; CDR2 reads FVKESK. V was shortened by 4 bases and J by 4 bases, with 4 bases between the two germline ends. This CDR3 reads CASSRLYGYTF. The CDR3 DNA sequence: TGTGCCAGCAGCCGGCTCTATGGCTACACCTTC.